This T cell receptor beta chain was sequenced in a study of T-cell reconstitution after alpha-beta-depleted transplantation in children. Unique molecular identifiers were incorporated when the TCRbeta library was constructed. One entry per CDR3 protein results from TCRdb running MiXCR on the PCR reads. The sample gives around 78,000 distinct CDR3 sequences, around an eighth of which show up once; 25% to 30% is in the top ten. V was pared by 6 bases and J by 3 bases, with 11 bases between. The CDR3 covers 13 residues. CDR1 is SSHAT, CDR2 FNYEAQ, per germline (reference sequence). This clonotype was observed at least ten times.

This specimen was PBMCs, mostly from graft donor cells, taken 180 days after TCRalphabeta/CD19-depleted stem cell transplant. The chain couples TRBV7-7 to TRBJ2-5; D gene ambiguous. The sequence was collected from a male patient between 2 and 15 years old who had a stem cell transplant for acute lymphoblastic leukemia, so the T cells may come from the graft donor. The CDR3 DNA follows: TGTGCCAGCAGTCCCGGGCCCAAAGAGACCCAGTACTTC. Its translation is CASSPGPKETQYF.